The 13 T cell receptor beta chains presented below share a single source sample, sequenced in a study of cytomegalovirus exposure and HLA in healthy donors. The PCR employed 60 Vbeta primers together with 13 Jbeta primers. The assay was immunoSEQ multiplex PCR, and TCRdb's table has in-frame clones only and misses some. The profile shows 130,000 or so clones, 82% of them singletons. Sequencing was performed on PBMCs. Receptor source: a woman aged 18-35 years in good health and CMV-seronegative.

The rearrangement uses TRBV29-1 and TRBJ1-4; 8 bases are a match to TRBD1. The CDR3 consists of 16 residues. Germline V gene sequence: CDR1 SQVTM, CDR2 ANQGSEA. Trimming removed 4 bases from V and 2 bases from J; junction bases left unmatched: 9. The CDR3, as DNA: TGCAGCGTTGTGGGGGCGACAGGGGAGACTAATGAAAAACTGTTTTTT. Protein: CSVVGATGETNEKLFF.

This clone was counted once. The rearrangement uses TRBV2 and TRBJ1-6; the D gene is possibly TRBD1 (6 bases). The V end lost 6 bases, the J end lost 7 bases, and 13 bases lay between the germline ends. Germline V gene lookup returns CDR1 SNHLY and CDR2 FYNNEI. This CDR3 comprises 14 residues. The CDR3: CASSQQGGNSPLHF. In DNA, the CDR3 is TGTGCCAGCAGCCAACAGGGCGGGAATTCACCCCTCCACTTT.

This clone showed up just a few times. J is TRBJ1-5 and V is TRBV4-1; 8 bases line up with TRBD1. With 1 base clipped from V and 9 bases from J, the junction kept 8 bases outside the gene matches. This CDR3 has 15 amino acids. CDR1 is MGHRA, CDR2 YSYEKL, per germline. CDR3 nucleotide sequence: TGCGCCAGCAGCCAAGGGGCAGGGGGCGCCGGGCCCCAGCATTTT. It yields the protein CASSQGAGGAGPQHF.

J is TRBJ2-5 and V is TRBV18; D perhaps matches TRBD2 (5 bases). Between the trimmed V and J ends, which lost 0 bases and 3 bases, there was a span of 11 bases. The germline V gene encodes CDR1 KGHSH and CDR2 LQKENI. This CDR3 is built from 15 residues. The CDR3 bases are TGTGCCAGCTCACCACCGGCGGAGCGGAAAGAGACCCAGTACTTC. This sequence encodes CASSPPAERKETQYF.

The rearrangement uses TRBV25-1 and TRBJ1-4; 11 nucleotides match TRBD1. Germline V gene sequence: CDR1 MGHDK, CDR2 SYGVNS. The trim removed 3 bases at V and 6 bases at J, leaving 3 bases unmatched. This CDR3 has 15 amino acids. The CDR3 bases are TGTGCCAGCAGTGAGCCGGGACAGGGGGATGAAAAACTGTTTTTT. This gives the protein CASSEPGQGDEKLFF. The variable domain in full, completed from reference TRBV25-1 and TRBJ1-4, reads EADIYQTPRYLVIGTGKKITLECSQTMGHDKMYWYQQDPGMELHLIHYSYGVNSTEKGDLSSESTVSRIRTEHFPLTLESARPSHTSQYLCASSEPGQGDEKLFFGSGTQLSVL.

J is TRBJ2-7 and V is TRBV30; D might be TRBD1 (5 bases). V lost 7 bases and J lost 0, with 13 bases in between. In germline, CDR1 is GTSNPN, CDR2 SVGIG (reference sequence). There are 13 residues in the CDR3. The CDR3 DNA sequence: TGTGCCTACCAGCCCAGGGCCTCCTACGAGCAGTACTTC. The encoded protein is CAYQPRASYEQYF.

The chain employs TRBV10-3 and TRBJ2-1, with D tentatively TRBD1 (6 bases). V lost 7 bases, J lost 2 bases, and 12 bases lay in between. This CDR3 is built from 14 residues. CDR1 is ENHRY, CDR2 SYGVKD, per germline. CDR3 bases: TGTGCCATCATCCAGGGGCCGCCCTACAATGAGCAGTTCTTC. This sequence encodes CAIIQGPPYNEQFF.

The chain carries TRBV27 and TRBJ1-5, with D hard to call. Germline values: CDR1 MNHEY, CDR2 SMNVEV (reference sequence). V was pared by 8 bases and J by 0 bases, with 8 bases between. The CDR3 spans 13 residues. The CDR3 protein is CASREYSNQPQHF. CDR3 coding DNA: TGTGCCAGCCGCGAGTATAGCAATCAGCCCCAGCATTTT.

The gene calls are TRBV9 and TRBJ1-6, with D possibly TRBD1 on 5 matching bases. Germline values: CDR1 SGDLS, CDR2 YYNGEE. Trimming left V 2 bases short and J 9 bases short, with 12 bases between. The CDR3 spans 14 residues. The CDR3 nucleotides read TGTGCCAGCAGCGTGCCAGGGCATGGTTCACCCCTCCACTTT. Protein product: CASSVPGHGSPLHF. The full variable domain, in which reference TRBV9 and TRBJ1-6 provide the parts outside the CDR3, is DSGVTQTPKHLITATGQRVTLRCSPRSGDLSVYWYQQSLDQGLQFLIQYYNGEERAKGNILERFSAQQFPDLHSELNLSSLELGDSALYFCASSVPGHGSPLHFGNGTRLTVT.

The chain carries TRBV2 and TRBJ2-7; D is uncertain. Trimming pared 4 bases from V and 5 bases from J, leaving 3 bases between. Germline values: CDR1 SNHLY, CDR2 FYNNEI. This CDR3 is 10 amino acids long. CDR3 sequence: CASSANEQYF. Here the CDR3 DNA reads TGTGCCAGCAGTGCTAACGAGCAGTACTTC.

J is TRBJ2-3 and V is TRBV11-2, with 10 positions matching TRBD2. CDR1 and CDR2 from the germline V gene are SGHAT and FQNNGV. The CDR3 has 18 residues. Trimming took 3 bases from V and 2 from J; bases not matched to a gene: 11. DNA of the CDR3: TGTGCCAGCAGCTTCCTAATGGCTAGCGGGGGAACCACAGATACGCAGTATTTT. Translation gives CASSFLMASGGTTDTQYF.

V and J are TRBV5-5 and TRBJ2-7, with 10 bases fitting TRBD1. The CDR3 is 20 residues long. Germline CDR1 reads SGHKS; CDR2 reads YYEKEE (reference sequence). V trimming: 0 bases; J trimming: 1 base; junction bases outside the gene matches: 16. As DNA, the CDR3 is TGTGCCAGCAGCTTGGAGCCGGGAGGACAGGGGGGCGGACTGTCCTACGAGCAGTACTTC. This codes for CASSLEPGGQGGGLSYEQYF.

The chain employs TRBV6-6 and TRBJ1-1, with 8 bases fitting TRBD1. The CDR3 is 14 amino acids. CDR1 and CDR2 from the germline V gene are MNHNY and SVGAGI (reference sequence). After removal of 0 bases from V and 9 bases from J, the junction contained 6 bases not matched to a gene. CDR3 sequence: CASSYSWDRPKAFF. The CDR3 bases are TGTGCCAGCAGTTACTCGTGGGACAGGCCCAAAGCTTTCTTT.